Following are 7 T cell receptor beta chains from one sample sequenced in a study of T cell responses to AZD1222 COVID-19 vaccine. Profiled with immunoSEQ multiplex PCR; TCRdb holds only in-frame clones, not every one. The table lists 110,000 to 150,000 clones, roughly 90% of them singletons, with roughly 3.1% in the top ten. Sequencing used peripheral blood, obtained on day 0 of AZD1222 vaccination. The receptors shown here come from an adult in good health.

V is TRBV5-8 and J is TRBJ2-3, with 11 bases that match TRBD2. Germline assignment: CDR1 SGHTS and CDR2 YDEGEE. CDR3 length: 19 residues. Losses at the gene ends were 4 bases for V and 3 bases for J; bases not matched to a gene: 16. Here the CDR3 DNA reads TGTGCCAGCAGCCCGGGGACTAGCGGCCCAGCACTTCGAACAGATACGCAGTATTTT. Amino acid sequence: CASSPGTSGPALRTDTQYF. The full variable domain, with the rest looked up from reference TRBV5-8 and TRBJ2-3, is EAGVTQSPTHLIKTRGQQATLRCSPISGHTSVYWYQQALGLGLQFLLWYDEGEERNRGNFPPRFSGRQFPNYSSELNVNALELEDSALYLCASSPGTSGPALRTDTQYFGPGTRLTVL.

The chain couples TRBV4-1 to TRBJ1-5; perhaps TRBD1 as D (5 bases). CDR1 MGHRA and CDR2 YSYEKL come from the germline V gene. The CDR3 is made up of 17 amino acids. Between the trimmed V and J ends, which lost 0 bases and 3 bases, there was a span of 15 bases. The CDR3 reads CASSQDDWAGINQPQHF. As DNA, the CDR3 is TGCGCCAGCAGCCAAGATGACTGGGCAGGGATCAATCAGCCCCAGCATTTT.

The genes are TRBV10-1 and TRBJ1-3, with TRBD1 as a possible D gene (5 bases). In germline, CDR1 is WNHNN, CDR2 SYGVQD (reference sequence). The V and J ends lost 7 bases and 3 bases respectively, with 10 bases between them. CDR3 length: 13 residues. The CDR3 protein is CASTGTLGNTIYF. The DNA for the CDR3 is TGCGCCAGCACTGGGACCCTTGGAAACACCATATATTTT.

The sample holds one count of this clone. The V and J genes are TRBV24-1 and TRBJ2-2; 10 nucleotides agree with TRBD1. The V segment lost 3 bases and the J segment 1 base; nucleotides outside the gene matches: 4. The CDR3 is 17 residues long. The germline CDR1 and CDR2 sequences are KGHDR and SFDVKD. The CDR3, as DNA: TGTGCCACCAGTGATGGGACAGGGGCCCGGAACACCGGGGAGCTGTTTTTT. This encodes CATSDGTGARNTGELFF.

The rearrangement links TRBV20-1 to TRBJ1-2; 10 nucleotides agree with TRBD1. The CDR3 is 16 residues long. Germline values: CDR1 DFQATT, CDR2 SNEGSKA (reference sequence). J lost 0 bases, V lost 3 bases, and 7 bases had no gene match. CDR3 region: CSASSTGGASNYGYTF. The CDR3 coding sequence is TGCAGTGCTAGTTCGACAGGGGGCGCGTCTAACTATGGCTACACCTTC.

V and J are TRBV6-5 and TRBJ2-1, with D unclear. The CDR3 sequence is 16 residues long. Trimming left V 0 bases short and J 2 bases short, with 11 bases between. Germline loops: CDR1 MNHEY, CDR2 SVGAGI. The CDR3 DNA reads TGTGCCAGCAGTTACTCTCGCGGTGGCACCTACAATGAGCAGTTCTTC. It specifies CASSYSRGGTYNEQFF.

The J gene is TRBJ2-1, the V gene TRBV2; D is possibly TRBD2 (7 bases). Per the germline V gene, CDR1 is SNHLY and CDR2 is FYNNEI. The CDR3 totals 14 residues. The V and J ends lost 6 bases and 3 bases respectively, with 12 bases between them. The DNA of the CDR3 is TGTGCCAGCAGGAGGGAGGGGGGCTACAATGAGCAGTTCTTC. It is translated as CASRREGGYNEQFF.